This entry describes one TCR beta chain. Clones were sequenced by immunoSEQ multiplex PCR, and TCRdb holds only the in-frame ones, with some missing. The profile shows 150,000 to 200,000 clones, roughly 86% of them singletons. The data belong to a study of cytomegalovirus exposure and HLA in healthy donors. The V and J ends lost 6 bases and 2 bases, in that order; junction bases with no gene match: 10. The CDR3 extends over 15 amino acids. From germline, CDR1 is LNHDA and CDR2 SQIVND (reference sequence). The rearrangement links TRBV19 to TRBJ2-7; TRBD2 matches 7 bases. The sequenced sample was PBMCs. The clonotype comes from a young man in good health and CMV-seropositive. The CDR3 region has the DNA TGTGCCAGTAGACCCGCGACTAGCTCCCCCTACGAGCAGTACTTC. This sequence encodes CASRPATSSPYEQYF.